A selection of T cell receptor beta chains follows, all from one sample in a study of cytomegalovirus exposure and HLA in healthy donors. Profiling relied on immunoSEQ multiplex PCR, and the TCRdb table lists in-frame clones only, not all of them. The sample shows approximately 150,000 clones, about 70% of them seen only once. The specimen sequenced was PBMCs. Every receptor here comes from a male donor in good health and CMV-seronegative. CDR3s include the opening cysteine and the closing phenylalanine or tryptophan. Each record gives: D gene, V gene, clone size, J gene, CDR3 protein, CDR3 DNA. D genes are given only for firm matches. The size of a clone is reported for some rows only, either as once, few or many, or as a class for expanded clones.

-	TRBV13	-	TRBJ2-5	CASSIEGQETQYF	TGTGCCAGCAGCATCGAGGGCCAAGAGACCCAGTACTTC
-	TRBV6-1	-	TRBJ2-7	CASSERGTYEQYF	TGTGCCAGCAGTGAAAGGGGGACCTACGAGCAGTACTTC
-	TRBV30	-	TRBJ2-5	CAWERGQGIFSNPQETQYF	TGTGCCTGGGAACGGGGCCAGGGGATTTTTTCCAACCCCCAAGAGACCCAGTACTTC
-	TRBV11-2	few	TRBJ2-7	CASSSTTGSYEQYF	TGTGCCAGCAGCTCAACTACAGGAAGTTACGAGCAGTACTTC
TRBD1	TRBV27	-	TRBJ2-1	CASSLVQGYNEQFF	TGTGCCAGCAGTTTAGTACAGGGGTACAATGAGCAGTTCTTC
-	TRBV5-1	-	TRBJ2-7	CASSSRGYEQYF	TGCGCCAGCAGCTCAAGGGGTTACGAGCAGTACTTC
TRBD1	TRBV9	-	TRBJ2-5	CASSVGGQGLKTQYF	TGTGCCAGCAGCGTTGGGGGACAGGGGTTAAAGACCCAGTACTTC
TRBD2	TRBV4-1	-	TRBJ2-7	CASSPTSSGGYEQYF	TGCGCCAGCAGCCCTACTTCTAGCGGGGGGTACGAGCAGTACTTC
TRBD2	TRBV12-5	-	TRBJ2-1	CASGFLTSGSYNEQFF	TGTGCTAGTGGTTTCCTGACTAGCGGGAGCTACAATGAGCAGTTCTTC
-	TRBV27	few	TRBJ1-2	CASSLRAGPGPGYTF	TGTGCCAGCAGTTTAAGGGCGGGGCCAGGGCCCGGCTACACCTTC
-	TRBV27	-	TRBJ1-1	CASSPTTGLNTEAFF	TGTGCCAGCAGTCCCACGACAGGATTAAACACTGAAGCTTTCTTT
-	TRBV19	-	TRBJ2-2	CASSTREAGWNTGELFF	TGTGCCAGTAGTACCCGCGAGGCAGGGTGGAACACCGGGGAGCTGTTTTTT
TRBD1	TRBV19	-	TRBJ2-5	CASSLGQGQETQYF	TGTGCCAGTAGTCTTGGACAGGGCCAAGAGACCCAGTACTTC
TRBD1	TRBV5-4	-	TRBJ1-2	CASSLALGQNYGYTF	TGTGCCAGCAGCCTGGCCCTGGGACAGAACTATGGCTACACCTTC
TRBD1	TRBV28	-	TRBJ1-5	CASRRQGEGWNQPQHF	TGTGCCAGCAGGCGACAGGGGGAAGGTTGGAATCAGCCCCAGCATTTT
-	TRBV6-1	-	TRBJ2-3	CALMDSTDTQYF	TGTGCCTTAATGGACAGTACAGATACGCAGTATTTT
TRBD2	TRBV7-2	-	TRBJ2-7	CASSFSGRPYEQYF	TGTGCCAGCAGCTTTAGCGGGAGGCCCTACGAGCAGTACTTC
TRBD2	TRBV25-1	few	TRBJ2-7	CASSSPGLAVEGNYEQYF	TGTGCCAGCAGTTCTCCGGGACTAGCGGTTGAGGGGAACTACGAGCAGTACTTC
TRBD2	TRBV7-2	-	TRBJ2-3	CASSRQAGGTRDTQYF	TGTGCCAGCAGTCGACAAGCGGGAGGAACTAGAGATACGCAGTATTTT
TRBD2	TRBV6-4	-	TRBJ2-2	CASSDSSQRGGDTGELFF	TGTGCCAGCAGTGACTCGTCCCAGCGGGGGGGAGACACCGGGGAGCTGTTTTTT
-	TRBV18	-	TRBJ1-2	CASSPPFAGTNYGYTF	TGTGCCAGCTCACCACCGTTCGCGGGAACCAACTATGGCTACACCTTC
-	TRBV7-6	-	TRBJ2-7	CASSLAGDRYEQYF	TGTGCCAGCAGCTTAGCCGGGGATCGCTACGAGCAGTACTTC
TRBD1	TRBV6-6	-	TRBJ1-4	CASRSGTVGHEKLFF	TGTGCCAGCAGGTCCGGGACAGTGGGGCATGAAAAACTGTTTTTT
TRBD1	TRBV29-1	-	TRBJ2-4	CSVRTGGYIQYF	TGCAGCGTTCGGACAGGGGGGTACATTCAGTACTTC
-	TRBV10-3	-	TRBJ2-7	CAISESPDANYEQYF	TGTGCCATCAGTGAGTCACCCGATGCTAACTACGAGCAGTACTTC
-	TRBV5-4	-	TRBJ2-3	CASSPFADTQYF	TGTGCCAGCAGTCCCTTCGCAGATACGCAGTATTTT
TRBD1	TRBV2	-	TRBJ1-5	CASIDTPGQGYQPQHF	TGTGCCAGCATTGATACCCCGGGACAGGGGTATCAGCCCCAGCATTTT
TRBD2	TRBV27	-	TRBJ2-6	CASSLYWRGISGANVLTF	TGTGCCAGCAGTTTATACTGGCGGGGGATCTCTGGGGCCAACGTCCTGACTTTC
-	TRBV4-1	-	TRBJ1-5	CASSRQADQPQHF	TGCGCCAGCAGCCGACAGGCTGATCAGCCCCAGCATTTT
-	TRBV28	few	TRBJ1-1	CASSLYIGTEAFF	TGTGCCAGCAGTTTATACATCGGGACTGAAGCTTTCTTT
-	TRBV7-8	once	TRBJ1-1	CASSFKRQENTEAFF	TGTGCCAGCAGCTTTAAGCGACAGGAGAACACTGAAGCTTTCTTT
TRBD1	TRBV6-1	once	TRBJ1-2	CASTLTGPPNYGYTF	TGTGCCAGCACCTTGACAGGGCCTCCGAACTATGGCTACACCTTC
-	TRBV29-1	-	TRBJ1-1	CSVERGGTEAFF	TGCAGCGTTGAGCGGGGAGGAACTGAAGCTTTCTTT
-	TRBV9	-	TRBJ2-5	CASSVGQIQETQYF	TGTGCCAGCAGCGTAGGGCAGATCCAAGAGACCCAGTACTTC
TRBD2	TRBV7-3	-	TRBJ2-2	CASSAGLAGYTGELFF	TGTGCCAGCAGCGCGGGACTAGCGGGGTACACCGGGGAGCTGTTTTTT
-	TRBV27	-	TRBJ1-6	CASSLVNSPLHF	TGTGCCAGCAGTCTAGTTAATTCACCCCTCCACTTT
TRBD1	TRBV19	-	TRBJ1-5	CASKKGWGQGTLNQPQHF	TGTGCCAGTAAAAAGGGATGGGGACAGGGGACCCTCAATCAGCCCCAGCATTTT
TRBD1	TRBV2	-	TRBJ1-1	CASSAGGNTEAFF	TGTGCCAGCAGCGCAGGGGGGAACACTGAAGCTTTCTTT
-	TRBV7-2	once	TRBJ1-1	CASAGPQNTEAFF	TGTGCCAGTGCAGGGCCCCAAAACACTGAAGCTTTCTTT
-	TRBV18	once	TRBJ1-1	CASSPSPGNTEAFF	TGTGCCAGCTCACCGTCCCCCGGGAACACTGAAGCTTTCTTT
-	TRBV15	-	TRBJ1-2	CATSRDLLPSLDNYGYTF	TGTGCCACCAGCAGAGATCTGCTACCCTCCCTCGATAACTATGGCTACACCTTC
-	TRBV6-5	-	TRBJ2-3	CASSSQSDTQYF	TGTGCCAGCAGTTCCCAGTCAGATACGCAGTATTTT
TRBD2	TRBV5-8	-	TRBJ2-2	CASSSGQRGFTGELFF	TGTGCCAGCAGCTCTGGGCAGCGGGGGTTCACCGGGGAGCTGTTTTTT
TRBD1	TRBV5-1	once	TRBJ2-7	CASSRQPGQQSYEQYF	TGCGCCAGCAGCCGTCAGCCGGGACAGCAATCCTACGAGCAGTACTTC
TRBD2	TRBV6-1	-	TRBJ2-3	CASREASGGSTDTQYF	TGTGCCAGCAGAGAAGCTAGCGGGGGGAGCACAGATACGCAGTATTTT
TRBD2	TRBV28	-	TRBJ2-5	CASSTLPGLAGETQYF	TGTGCCAGCAGTACCCTACCGGGACTAGCAGGAGAGACCCAGTACTTC
-	TRBV4-3	-	TRBJ1-4	CASSRQAGVTNEKLFF	TGCGCCAGCAGCCGCCAAGCGGGTGTAACTAATGAAAAACTGTTTTTT
-	TRBV25-1	few	TRBJ1-2	CASSETKEDGYTF	TGTGCCAGCAGTGAAACAAAGGAGGATGGCTACACCTTC
-	TRBV5-8	-	TRBJ1-3	CASSSLPVVSGNTIYF	TGTGCCAGCAGCTCCCTTCCAGTGGTTTCTGGAAACACCATATATTTT
TRBD2	TRBV28	-	TRBJ2-7	CASSLGGREQYF	TGTGCCAGCAGTTTAGGCGGGAGGGAGCAGTACTTC
-	TRBV11-2	once	TRBJ2-3	CASSLDGTGGLDTQYF	TGTGCCAGCAGCTTAGATGGGACCGGGGGGCTGGATACGCAGTATTTT
TRBD1	TRBV5-5	-	TRBJ1-2	CASSLAPGQGGRYTF	TGTGCCAGCAGCTTGGCCCCGGGACAGGGAGGGAGGTACACCTTC
TRBD1	TRBV6-1	-	TRBJ2-2	CASRPGQGPTGELFF	TGTGCCAGCAGGCCCGGACAGGGACCCACCGGGGAGCTGTTTTTT
-	TRBV19	-	TRBJ2-4	CASSPGDAKNIQYF	TGTGCCAGTAGTCCCGGGGATGCCAAAAACATTCAGTACTTC
-	TRBV28	-	TRBJ1-4	CASSDKSASNEKLFF	TGTGCCAGCAGCGATAAATCAGCGTCTAATGAAAAACTGTTTTTT